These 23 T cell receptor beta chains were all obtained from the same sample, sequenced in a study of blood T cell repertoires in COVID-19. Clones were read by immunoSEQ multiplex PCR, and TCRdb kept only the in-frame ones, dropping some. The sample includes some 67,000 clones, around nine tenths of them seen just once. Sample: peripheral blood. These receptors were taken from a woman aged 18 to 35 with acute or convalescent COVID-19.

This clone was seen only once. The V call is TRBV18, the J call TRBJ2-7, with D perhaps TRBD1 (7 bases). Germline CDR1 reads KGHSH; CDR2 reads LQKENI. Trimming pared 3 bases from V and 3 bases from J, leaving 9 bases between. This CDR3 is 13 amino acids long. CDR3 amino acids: CASSPQGGYEQYF. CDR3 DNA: TGTGCCAGCTCACCCCAGGGGGGCTACGAGCAGTACTTC.

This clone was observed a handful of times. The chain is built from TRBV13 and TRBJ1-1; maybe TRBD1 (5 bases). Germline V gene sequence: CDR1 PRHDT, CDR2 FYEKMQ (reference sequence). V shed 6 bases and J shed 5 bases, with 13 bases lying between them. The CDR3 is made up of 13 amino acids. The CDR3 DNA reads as TGTGCCAGCAGTAAGGAGGGGAGGACTGAAGCTTTCTTT. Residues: CASSKEGRTEAFF. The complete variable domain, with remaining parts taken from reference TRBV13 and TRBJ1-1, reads AAGVIQSPRHLIKEKRETATLKCYPIPRHDTVYWYQQGPGQDPQFLISFYEKMQSDKGSIPDRFSAQQFSDYHSELNMSSLELGDSALYFCASSKEGRTEAFFGQGTRLTVV.

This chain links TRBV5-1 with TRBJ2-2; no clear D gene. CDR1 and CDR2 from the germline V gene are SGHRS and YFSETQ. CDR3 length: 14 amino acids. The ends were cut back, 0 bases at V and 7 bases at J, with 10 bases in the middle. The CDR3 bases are TGCGCCAGCAGCTTGGAACCAGAAAACGGGGAGCTGTTTTTT. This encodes CASSLEPENGELFF.

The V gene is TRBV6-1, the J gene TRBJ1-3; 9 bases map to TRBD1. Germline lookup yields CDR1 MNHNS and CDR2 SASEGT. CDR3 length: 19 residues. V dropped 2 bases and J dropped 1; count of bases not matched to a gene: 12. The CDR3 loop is CASSERKLGDRVSGNTIYF. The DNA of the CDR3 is TGTGCCAGCAGTGAACGGAAATTGGGGGACAGGGTGTCTGGAAACACCATATATTTT.

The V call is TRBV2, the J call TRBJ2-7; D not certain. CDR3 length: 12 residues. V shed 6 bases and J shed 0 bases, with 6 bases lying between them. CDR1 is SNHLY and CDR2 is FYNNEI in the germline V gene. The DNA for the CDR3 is TGTGCCAGCAGGCGCGTCTCCTACGAGCAGTACTTC. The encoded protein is CASRRVSYEQYF.

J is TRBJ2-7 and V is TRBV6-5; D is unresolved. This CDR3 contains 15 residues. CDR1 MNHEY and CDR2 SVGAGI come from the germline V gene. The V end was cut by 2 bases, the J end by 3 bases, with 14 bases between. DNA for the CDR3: TGTGCCAGCAGTTACGGCCCAGCGACCGTCTACGAGCAGTACTTC. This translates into CASSYGPATVYEQYF.

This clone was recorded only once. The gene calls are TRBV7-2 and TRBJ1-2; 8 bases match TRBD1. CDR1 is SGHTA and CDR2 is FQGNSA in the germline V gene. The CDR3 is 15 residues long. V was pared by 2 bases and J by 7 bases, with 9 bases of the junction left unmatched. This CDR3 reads CASSLSRTGYRGYTF. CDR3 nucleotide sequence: TGTGCCAGCAGCTTATCACGGACAGGGTATCGTGGCTACACCTTC.

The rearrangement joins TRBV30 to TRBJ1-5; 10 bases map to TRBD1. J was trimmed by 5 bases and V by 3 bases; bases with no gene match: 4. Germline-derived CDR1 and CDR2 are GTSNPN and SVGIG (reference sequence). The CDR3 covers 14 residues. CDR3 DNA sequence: TGTGCCTGGAGGGGACAGGGGCAATATCAGCCCCAGCATTTT. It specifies CAWRGQGQYQPQHF.

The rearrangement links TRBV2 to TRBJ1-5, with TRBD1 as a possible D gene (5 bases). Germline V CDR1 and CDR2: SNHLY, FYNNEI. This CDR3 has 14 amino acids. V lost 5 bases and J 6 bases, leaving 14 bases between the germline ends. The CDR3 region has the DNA TGTGCCAGCAGTACCGGACAAATTGGTCAGCCCCAGCATTTT. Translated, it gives CASSTGQIGQPQHF.

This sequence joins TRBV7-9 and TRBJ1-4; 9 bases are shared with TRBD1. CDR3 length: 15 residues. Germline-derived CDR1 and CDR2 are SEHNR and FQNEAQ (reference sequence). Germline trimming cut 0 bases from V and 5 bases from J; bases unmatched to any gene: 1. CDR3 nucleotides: TGTGCCAGCAGCTTAGCCGGGACAGGGAATGAAAAACTGTTTTTT. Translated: CASSLAGTGNEKLFF.

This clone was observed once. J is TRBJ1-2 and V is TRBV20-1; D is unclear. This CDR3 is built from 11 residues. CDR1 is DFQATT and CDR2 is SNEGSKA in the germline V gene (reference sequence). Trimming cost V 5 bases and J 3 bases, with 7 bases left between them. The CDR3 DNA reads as TGCAGTGCTGGTCAGTACTATGGCTACACCTTC. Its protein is CSAGQYYGYTF.

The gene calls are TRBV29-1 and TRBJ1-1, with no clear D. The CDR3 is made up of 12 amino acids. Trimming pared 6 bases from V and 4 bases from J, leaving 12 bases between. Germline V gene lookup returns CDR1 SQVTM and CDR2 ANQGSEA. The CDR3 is CSVATSGTEAFF. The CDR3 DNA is TGCAGCGTCGCCACCTCAGGCACTGAAGCTTTCTTT.

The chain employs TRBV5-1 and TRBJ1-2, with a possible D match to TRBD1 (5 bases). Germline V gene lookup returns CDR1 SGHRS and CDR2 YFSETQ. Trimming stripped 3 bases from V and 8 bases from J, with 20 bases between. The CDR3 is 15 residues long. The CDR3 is CASSSATGGSEGYTF. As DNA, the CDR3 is TGCGCCAGCAGCTCGGCCACCGGGGGAAGTGAGGGCTACACCTTC.

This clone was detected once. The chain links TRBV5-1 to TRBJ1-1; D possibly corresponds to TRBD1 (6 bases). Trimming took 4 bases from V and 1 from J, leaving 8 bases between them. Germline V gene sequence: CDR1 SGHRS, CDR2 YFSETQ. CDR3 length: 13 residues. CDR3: CASSPGQNTEAFF. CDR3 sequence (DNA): TGCGCCAGCAGCCCGGGACAGAACACTGAAGCTTTCTTT. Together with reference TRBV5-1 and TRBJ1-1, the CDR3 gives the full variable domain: KAGVTQTPRYLIKTRGQQVTLSCSPISGHRSVSWYQQTPGQGLQFLFEYFSETQRNKGNFPGRFSGRQFSNSRSEMNVSTLELGDSALYLCASSPGQNTEAFFGQGTRLTVV.

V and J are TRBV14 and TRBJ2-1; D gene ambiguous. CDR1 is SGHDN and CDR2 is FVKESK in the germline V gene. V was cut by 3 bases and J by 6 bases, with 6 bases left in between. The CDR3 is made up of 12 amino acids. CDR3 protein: CASSHLSNEQFF. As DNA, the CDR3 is TGTGCCAGCAGCCACCTATCCAATGAGCAGTTCTTC.

This chain's CDR3 is CAWSTTSGSYEQFF. The CDR3 DNA reads as TGTGCCTGGAGTACGACTAGCGGGAGCTATGAGCAGTTCTTC. The genes are TRBV30 and TRBJ2-1; 12 bases map to TRBD2. After removal of 2 bases from V and 8 bases from J, the junction contained 4 bases not matched to a gene. Germline values: CDR1 GTSNPN, CDR2 SVGIG (reference sequence). The CDR3 has 14 residues.

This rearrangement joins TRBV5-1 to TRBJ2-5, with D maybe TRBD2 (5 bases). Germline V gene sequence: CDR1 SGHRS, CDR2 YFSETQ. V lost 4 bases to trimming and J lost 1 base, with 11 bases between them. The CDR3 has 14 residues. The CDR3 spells CASSIHGIQETQYF. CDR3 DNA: TGCGCCAGCAGCATTCACGGGATCCAAGAGACCCAGTACTTC.

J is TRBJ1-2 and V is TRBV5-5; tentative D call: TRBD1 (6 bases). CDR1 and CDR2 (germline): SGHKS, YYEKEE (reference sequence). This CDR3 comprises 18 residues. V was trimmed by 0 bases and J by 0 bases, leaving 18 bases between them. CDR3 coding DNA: TGTGCCAGCAGCTTGGACAGGGCCTATCTAAGCCCTAACTATGGCTACACCTTC. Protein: CASSLDRAYLSPNYGYTF.

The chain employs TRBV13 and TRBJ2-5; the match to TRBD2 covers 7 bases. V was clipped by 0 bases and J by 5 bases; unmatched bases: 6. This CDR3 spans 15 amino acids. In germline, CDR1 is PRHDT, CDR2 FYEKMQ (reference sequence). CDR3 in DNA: TGTGCCAGCAGCTTAGGTCCGGGACTACCGGAGACCCAGTACTTC. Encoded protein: CASSLGPGLPETQYF.

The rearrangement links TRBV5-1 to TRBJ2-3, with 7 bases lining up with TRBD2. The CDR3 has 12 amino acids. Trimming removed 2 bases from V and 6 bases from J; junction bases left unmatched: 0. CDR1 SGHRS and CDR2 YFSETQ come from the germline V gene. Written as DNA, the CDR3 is TGCGCCAGCAGCTTTAGCGGGGATACGCAGTATTTT. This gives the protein CASSFSGDTQYF.

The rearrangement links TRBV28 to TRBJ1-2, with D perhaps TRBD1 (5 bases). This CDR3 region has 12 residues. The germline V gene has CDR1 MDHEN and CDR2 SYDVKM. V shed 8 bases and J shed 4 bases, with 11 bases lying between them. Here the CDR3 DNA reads TGTGCCAGCTTCAGGGATGTCTATGGCTACACCTTC. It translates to CASFRDVYGYTF.

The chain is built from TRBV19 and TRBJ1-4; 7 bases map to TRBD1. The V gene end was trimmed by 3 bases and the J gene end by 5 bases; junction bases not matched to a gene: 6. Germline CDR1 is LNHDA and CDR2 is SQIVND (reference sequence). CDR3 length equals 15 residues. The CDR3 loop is CASSIPGQPNEKLFF. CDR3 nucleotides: TGTGCCAGTAGTATTCCGGGACAGCCGAATGAAAAACTGTTTTTT.

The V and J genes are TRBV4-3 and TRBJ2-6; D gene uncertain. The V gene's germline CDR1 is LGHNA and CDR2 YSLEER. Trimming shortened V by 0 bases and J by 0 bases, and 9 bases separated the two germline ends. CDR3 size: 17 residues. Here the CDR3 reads CASSQERHYSGANVLTF. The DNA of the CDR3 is TGCGCCAGCAGCCAAGAAAGACATTACTCTGGGGCCAACGTCCTGACTTTC.